This record covers a single TCR beta chain. The protocol was immunoSEQ multiplex PCR, while the TCRdb copy is restricted to in-frame clones and leaves out a portion. The sample includes 84,000 or so clones, around 91% of them seen just once. This sample was taken from a study of T cell responses to AZD1222 COVID-19 vaccine. This CDR3 region has 10 residues. Germline-derived CDR1 and CDR2 are SQVTM and ANQGSEA. V lost 5 bases to trimming and J lost 4 bases, with 3 bases between them. This clonotype originated in an adult in good health. J is TRBJ1-3 and V is TRBV29-1, with D unresolved. This sample comprised peripheral blood, obtained on day 0 of MenACWY control vaccination. Here the CDR3 DNA reads TGCAGCGTTCAAGGAAACACCATATATTTT. Amino acid sequence: CSVQGNTIYF.